These 15 T cell receptor beta chains share one sample of origin, sequenced in a study of T cell changes during pregnancy in multiple sclerosis. The repertoire was sequenced with immunoSEQ multiplex PCR; TCRdb's copy has only in-frame clones and lacks some. This repertoire shows approximately 85,000 clones, 94% found once; its top ten account for 2% to 3%. This specimen consisted of peripheral blood, obtained in the third trimester of pregnancy. These receptors originate from a female donor with multiple sclerosis, enrolled in a pregnancy study.

The rearrangement links TRBV15 to TRBJ1-5; 7 bases are shared with TRBD1. The length of the CDR3 is 15 residues. Germline CDR1 is LNHNV and CDR2 is YYDKDF (reference sequence). With 1 base clipped from V and 2 bases from J, the junction kept 2 bases outside the gene matches. The CDR3 DNA sequence: TGTGCCACCAGCAGAGGAGGGGGCGGCAATCAGCCCCAGCATTTT. Amino acids: CATSRGGGGNQPQHF.

The rearrangement uses TRBV5-6 and TRBJ1-2; no firm D call. There are 13 residues in the CDR3. The ends were cut back, 4 bases at V and 5 bases at J, with 12 bases in the middle. CDR1 and CDR2 from the germline V gene are SGHDT and YYEEEE. The CDR3, as DNA: TGTGCCAGCAGCCCAAGGACGGGATATGGCTACACCTTC. Its protein is CASSPRTGYGYTF. Full variable domain (rest looked up from reference TRBV5-6 and TRBJ1-2): DAGVTQSPTHLIKTRGQQVTLRCSPKSGHDTVSWYQQALGQGPQFIFQYYEEEERQRGNFPDRFSGHQFPNYSSELNVNALLLGDSALYLCASSPRTGYGYTFGSGTRLTVV.

The rearrangement links TRBV5-6 to TRBJ1-1, with TRBD1 as a possible D gene (6 bases). The germline gives CDR1 SGHDT, CDR2 YYEEEE. The CDR3 has 12 residues. Trimming removed 4 bases at V and 6 bases at J, with 10 bases between. The CDR3 loop is CASSTRGSEAFF. The CDR3, as DNA: TGTGCCAGCAGCACCAGGGGATCTGAAGCTTTCTTT. Filled out from reference TRBV5-6 and TRBJ1-1, the complete variable domain reads DAGVTQSPTHLIKTRGQQVTLRCSPKSGHDTVSWYQQALGQGPQFIFQYYEEEERQRGNFPDRFSGHQFPNYSSELNVNALLLGDSALYLCASSTRGSEAFFGQGTRLTVV.

The chain joins TRBV30 to TRBJ2-2; 12 bases match TRBD2. CDR1 GTSNPN and CDR2 SVGIG come from the germline V gene (reference sequence). The CDR3 loop spans 17 amino acids. Trimming removed 1 base from V and 1 base from J; junction bases left unmatched: 4. The CDR3 region is CAWSGLTSGGNTGELFF. DNA of the CDR3: TGTGCCTGGAGTGGCCTGACTAGCGGGGGGAACACCGGGGAGCTGTTTTTT.

This clone was found once. The CDR3 protein is CSEKEPGGYGYTF. In DNA form, the CDR3 reads TGCAGCGAGAAGGAGCCCGGAGGGTATGGCTACACCTTC. The genes are TRBV29-1 and TRBJ1-2; no clear D. Trimming took 7 bases from V and 5 from J, leaving 17 bases between them. This CDR3 is 13 amino acids long. Looked up from germline, CDR1 is SQVTM and CDR2 is ANQGSEA. Full variable domain (missing parts from reference TRBV29-1 and TRBJ1-2): SAVISQKPSRDICQRGTSLTIQCQVDSQVTMMFWYRQQPGQSLTLIATANQGSEATYESGFVIDKFPISRPNLTFSTLTVSNMSPEDSSIYLCSEKEPGGYGYTFGSGTRLTVV.

The chain has TRBV9 and TRBJ2-3, with 9 bases aligning to TRBD1. V dropped 5 bases and J dropped 3; count of bases not matched to a gene: 7. The CDR3 is 15 residues long. Germline V CDR1 and CDR2: SGDLS, YYNGEE. CDR3 region: CASSVQGAMTDTQYF. DNA for the CDR3: TGTGCCAGCAGTGTACAGGGGGCGATGACAGATACGCAGTATTTT.

The chain uses TRBV5-1 and TRBJ2-7; D is ambiguous. The CDR3 has 13 residues. V was clipped by 1 base and J by 0 bases, with 5 bases between them. The germline V gene encodes CDR1 SGHRS and CDR2 YFSETQ. The CDR3 reads CASSLILSYEQYF. The CDR3 DNA reads as TGCGCCAGCAGCTTGATCCTCTCCTACGAGCAGTACTTC.

The chain is built from TRBV11-2 and TRBJ2-5; TRBD1 matches at 7 bases. The CDR3 extends over 15 amino acids. Germline V gene data show CDR1 as SGHAT and CDR2 as FQNNGV. With V trimmed by 3 bases and J by 5 bases, 9 bases remained unmatched. CDR3 bases: TGTGCCAGCAGCTTTAGTAAACAGGGGTATGAGACCCAGTACTTC. Translated: CASSFSKQGYETQYF.

The rearrangement links TRBV7-2 to TRBJ1-1; D is perhaps TRBD1 (6 bases). This CDR3 contains 12 residues. V lost 8 bases and J 4 bases, leaving 11 bases between the germline ends. Germline V lookup: CDR1 SGHTA, CDR2 FQGNSA. CDR3 in DNA: TGTGCCAGCCCCAGGGGCGGCACTGAAGCTTTCTTT. The encoded protein is CASPRGGTEAFF.

The chain recombines TRBV30 with TRBJ1-2; the D is unclear. V lost 8 bases to trimming and J lost 4 bases, with 8 bases between them. The CDR3 is made up of 10 amino acids. The V gene's germline CDR1 is GTSNPN and CDR2 SVGIG (reference sequence). DNA of the CDR3: TGTGCCGCCAGCGGCTATGGCTACACCTTC. The encoded protein is CAASGYGYTF. Full variable domain (outside the CDR3, taken from reference TRBV30 and TRBJ1-2): SQTIHQWPATLVQPVGSPLSLECTVEGTSNPNLYWYRQAAGRGLQLLFYSVGIGQISSEVPQNLSASRPQDRQFILSSKKLLLSDSGFYLCAASGYGYTFGSGTRLTVV.

This rearrangement joins TRBV2 to TRBJ2-7; weak D call: TRBD1 (6 bases). The ends were cut back, 7 bases at V and 5 bases at J, with 15 bases in the middle. The germline gives CDR1 SNHLY, CDR2 FYNNEI. The length of the CDR3 is 13 residues. CDR3 DNA sequence: TGTGCCAGCACCTCGACAGGCATCGACGAGCAGTACTTC. As protein: CASTSTGIDEQYF.

The J gene is TRBJ2-1, the V gene TRBV5-1, with 10 bases lining up with TRBD2. The CDR3 spans 16 residues. V was clipped by 0 bases and J by 6 bases; unmatched bases: 6. Germline-derived CDR1 and CDR2 are SGHRS and YFSETQ. The CDR3 coding sequence is TGCGCCAGCAGCTTGGAGCCTAGCGGGGGTCGCAATGAGCAGTTCTTC. As protein: CASSLEPSGGRNEQFF.

The chain combines TRBV20-1 with TRBJ2-1; no firm D call. The CDR3 totals 11 residues. Germline CDR1 DFQATT, CDR2 SNEGSKA (reference sequence). The germline V and J ends were trimmed by 5 bases and 5 bases, with 7 bases remaining between them. In DNA form, the CDR3 reads TGCAGTGCTCAGACTCACAATGAGCAGTTCTTC. Translating it yields CSAQTHNEQFF.

J is TRBJ1-5 and V is TRBV2, with D perhaps matching TRBD1 (5 bases). Germline CDR1 and CDR2: SNHLY and FYNNEI. V shed 2 bases and J shed 7 bases, with 15 bases lying between them. This CDR3 has 15 amino acids. For the CDR3, the DNA is TGTGCCAGCAGTGAATTGTGGGGGGGGGACCAGCCCCAGCATTTT. Translating it yields CASSELWGGDQPQHF.

The chain carries TRBV10-2 and TRBJ1-6, with TRBD1 matching 8 bases. The CDR3 extends over 13 amino acids. The germline gives CDR1 WSHSY, CDR2 SAAADI. Losses at the gene ends were 8 bases for V and 7 bases for J; bases not matched to a gene: 4. The CDR3 DNA is TGCGCCAGCTTAGGACAGGGAAATTCACCCCTCCACTTT. It is translated as CASLGQGNSPLHF.